The 14 T cell receptor beta chains in this list originate from one sample, sequenced in a study of T cell repertoires in ileal Crohn's disease. The data were produced by immunoSEQ multiplex PCR, yet TCRdb's version contains in-frame clones alone and is incomplete. The data show about 12,000 clones, around 86% seen once. Noted time point: neoterminal ileum biopsy at postoperative endoscopy, about 6 months after surgery. The sequencing input was ileal tissue. All receptors come from an adult with Crohn's disease.

The chain uses TRBV27 and TRBJ2-7; D may be TRBD2 (6 bases). The CDR3 is made up of 13 amino acids. The germline CDR1 and CDR2 sequences are MNHEY and SMNVEV (reference sequence). The V and J ends lost 6 bases and 0 bases respectively, with 9 bases between them. Here the CDR3 reads CASRGGYSYEQYF. Written as DNA, the CDR3 is TGTGCCAGCAGGGGGGGATACTCCTACGAGCAGTACTTC.

The V gene is TRBV19, the J gene TRBJ1-2; D gene uncertain. With 1 base removed from V and 2 bases from J, the gap between germline ends came to 8 bases. The CDR3 covers 14 residues. The germline V gene encodes CDR1 LNHDA and CDR2 SQIVND (reference sequence). The CDR3 protein is CASSIGRGNYGYTF. The CDR3 coding sequence is TGTGCCAGTAGTATAGGAAGAGGGAACTATGGCTACACCTTC.

V is TRBV27 and J is TRBJ2-5, with 7 nucleotides matching TRBD1. Germline values: CDR1 MNHEY, CDR2 SMNVEV (reference sequence). V shed 3 bases, J shed 11 bases, and the junction held 15 bases outside the gene matches. The CDR3 contains 15 residues. Here the CDR3 DNA reads TGTGCCAGCAGTTTCTTCGGACAGGTTAACCATGAGCAGTACTTC. Translating gives CASSFFGQVNHEQYF.

V is TRBV7-8 and J is TRBJ2-3; 9 bases fit TRBD2. This CDR3 has 14 residues. Germline V lookup: CDR1 SGHVS, CDR2 FQNEAQ. The ends lost 3 bases at V and 2 bases at J; junction bases unmatched: 0. The chain's CDR3 is CASSLGLATDTQYF. The CDR3 DNA reads as TGTGCCAGCAGCTTGGGACTAGCCACAGATACGCAGTATTTT.

The chain joins TRBV27 to TRBJ2-5; 8 bases map to TRBD1. Germline CDR1 MNHEY, CDR2 SMNVEV (reference sequence). The CDR3 totals 14 residues. With V trimmed by 0 bases and J by 4 bases, 1 base remained unmatched. The CDR3 DNA reads as TGTGCCAGCAGTTTATCCAGGGGGCGAGAGACCCAGTACTTC. Amino acids: CASSLSRGRETQYF.

CDR3 in amino acids: CASSPGQDLLQETQYF. The CDR3 DNA reads as TGTGCCAGCAGCCCCGGACAGGACCTCCTTCAAGAGACCCAGTACTTC. V and J are TRBV9 and TRBJ2-5, with 7 bases matching TRBD1. Per germline, CDR1 SGDLS and CDR2 YYNGEE. Trimming took 4 bases from V and 2 from J; bases not matched to a gene: 11. This CDR3 contains 16 residues. The variable domain in full, with the rest retrieved from reference TRBV9 and TRBJ2-5, is DSGVTQTPKHLITATGQRVTLRCSPRSGDLSVYWYQQSLDQGLQFLIQYYNGEERAKGNILERFSAQQFPDLHSELNLSSLELGDSALYFCASSPGQDLLQETQYFGPGTRLLVL.

This sequence joins TRBV20-1 and TRBJ2-7; possibly TRBD2 for D (6 bases). This CDR3 region has 11 residues. Germline CDR1 DFQATT, CDR2 SNEGSKA (reference sequence). V lost 3 bases and J lost 3, with 6 bases in between. CDR3 amino acids: CSARDYYEQYF. The CDR3 DNA follows: TGCAGTGCTAGGGACTACTACGAGCAGTACTTC.

The V gene is TRBV7-9, the J gene TRBJ2-7, with 9 positions matching TRBD1. V gave up 4 bases and J gave up 6 bases; unmatched junction bases: 10. This CDR3 contains 15 residues. CDR1 is SEHNR, CDR2 FQNEAQ, per germline (reference sequence). CDR3: CASSSPGTGLAEQYF. CDR3 in DNA: TGTGCCAGCAGCTCCCCCGGGACAGGGCTCGCCGAGCAGTACTTC.

J is TRBJ1-1 and V is TRBV28; D ambiguous. The V and J ends lost 1 base and 4 bases respectively, with 7 bases between them. The CDR3 sequence is 13 residues long. CDR1 MDHEN and CDR2 SYDVKM come from the germline V gene. CDR3 DNA sequence: TGTGCCAGCAGTTTATCTGGCGGCACTGAAGCTTTCTTT. Encoded protein: CASSLSGGTEAFF.

For the CDR3, the DNA is TGTGCCTGGAGTGTACGGAATTCACCCCTCCACTTT. It specifies CAWSVRNSPLHF. The chain has TRBV30 and TRBJ1-6; no firm D call. The CDR3 has 12 amino acids. CDR1 GTSNPN and CDR2 SVGIG come from the germline V gene (reference sequence). Trimming stripped 0 bases from V and 7 bases from J, with 4 bases between.

The J gene is TRBJ1-2, the V gene TRBV12-5, with 7 nucleotides matching TRBD1. V lost 2 bases, J lost 7 bases, and 7 bases stayed unmatched. Germline V gives CDR1 LGHNT, CDR2 FRNRAP. The CDR3 has 14 residues. In nucleotides, the CDR3 is TGTGCTAGTGGTTTGCCTGAGGGGGCGGCTGGCTACACCTTC. Translating gives CASGLPEGAAGYTF.

The rearrangement uses TRBV9 and TRBJ1-1, with unresolved D. Deletions cut 4 bases from V and 8 bases from J, with 12 bases between. CDR1 is SGDLS, CDR2 YYNGEE, per germline. The length of the CDR3 is 12 residues. This chain's CDR3 is CASSLGGGEAFF. DNA of the CDR3: TGTGCCAGCAGCCTCGGAGGAGGGGAAGCTTTCTTT.

The chain combines TRBV29-1 with TRBJ1-1, with 7 bases identical to TRBD1. Germline V gives CDR1 SQVTM, CDR2 ANQGSEA. V dropped 4 bases and J dropped 5; count of bases not matched to a gene: 1. The CDR3 has 11 residues. The CDR3 DNA reads TGCAGCGTTGCCAGGGGGACTGAAGCTTTCTTT. It translates to CSVARGTEAFF.

V and J are TRBV18 and TRBJ2-5; TRBD2 agrees at 10 bases. The CDR3 is 15 amino acids. CDR1 is KGHSH, CDR2 LQKENI, per germline. The J segment lost 11 bases and the V segment lost 0 bases, leaving 9 bases of the junction unmatched. The CDR3 loop reads CASSPPSGREREQYF. Here the CDR3 DNA reads TGTGCCAGCTCACCACCGAGCGGGAGGGAGAGGGAGCAGTACTTC.